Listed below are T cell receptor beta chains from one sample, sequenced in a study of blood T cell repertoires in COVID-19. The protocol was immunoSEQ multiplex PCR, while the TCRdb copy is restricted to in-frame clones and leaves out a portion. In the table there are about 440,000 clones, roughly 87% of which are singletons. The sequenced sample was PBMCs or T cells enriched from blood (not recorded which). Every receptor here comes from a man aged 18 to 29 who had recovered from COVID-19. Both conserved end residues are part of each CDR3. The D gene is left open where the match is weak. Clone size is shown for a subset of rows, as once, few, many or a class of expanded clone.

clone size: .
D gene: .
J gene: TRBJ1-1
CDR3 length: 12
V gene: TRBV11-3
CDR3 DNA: TGTGCCAGCAGCTTGCGGGACGGCCGGGCTTTCTTT
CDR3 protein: CASSLRDGRAFF

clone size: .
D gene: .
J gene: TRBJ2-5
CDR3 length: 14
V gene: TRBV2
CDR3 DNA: TGTGCCAGCAAGCCTTTTTATGGCAGCGGGACCCAGTACTTC
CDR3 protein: CASKPFYGSGTQYF

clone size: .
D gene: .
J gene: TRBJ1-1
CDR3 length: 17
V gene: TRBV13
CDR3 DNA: TGTGCCAGCAGCTTACAGGATCGGTACTTAATGAACACTGAAGCTTTCTTT
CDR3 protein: CASSLQDRYLMNTEAFF

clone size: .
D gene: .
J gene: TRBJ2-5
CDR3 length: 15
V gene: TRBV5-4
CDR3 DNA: TGTGCCAGCAGCTTGGAGGGCAGGGTGGACGAGACCCAGTACTTC
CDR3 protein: CASSLEGRVDETQYF

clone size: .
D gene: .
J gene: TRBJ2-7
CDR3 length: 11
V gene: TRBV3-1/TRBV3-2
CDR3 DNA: TGTGCCAGCAGCGCCAGCTACGAGCAGTACTTC
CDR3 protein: CASSASYEQYF

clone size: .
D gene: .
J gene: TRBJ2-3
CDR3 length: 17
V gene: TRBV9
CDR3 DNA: TGTGCCAGCAGCGTAGGTAGGGGGGGCCGAACAGCAGATACGCAGTATTTT
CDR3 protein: CASSVGRGGRTADTQYF

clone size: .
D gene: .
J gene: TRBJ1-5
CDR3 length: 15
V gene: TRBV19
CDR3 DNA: TGTGCCAGTAGTATCACCCCCTTACAGGGCCAGCCCCAGCATTTT
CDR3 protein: CASSITPLQGQPQHF

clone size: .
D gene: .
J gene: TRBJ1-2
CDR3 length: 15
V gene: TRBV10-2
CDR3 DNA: TGCGCCAGCAGTGAGTCGCCCGGGAAGGGAAATGGCTACACCTTC
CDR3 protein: CASSESPGKGNGYTF

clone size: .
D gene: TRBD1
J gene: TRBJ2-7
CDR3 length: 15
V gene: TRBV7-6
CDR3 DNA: TGTGCCAGCAGCCCAGGGACAGGGTGGTCCTACGAGCAGTACTTC
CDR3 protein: CASSPGTGWSYEQYF

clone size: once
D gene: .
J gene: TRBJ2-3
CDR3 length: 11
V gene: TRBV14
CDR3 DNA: TGTGCCAGCAGCTATCGAGATACGCAGTATTTT
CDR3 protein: CASSYRDTQYF

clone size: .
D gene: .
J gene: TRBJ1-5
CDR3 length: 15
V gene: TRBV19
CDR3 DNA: TGTGCCAGTAGTATATCCCGGGACTCGAGCAAGCCCCAGCATTTT
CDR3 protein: CASSISRDSSKPQHF

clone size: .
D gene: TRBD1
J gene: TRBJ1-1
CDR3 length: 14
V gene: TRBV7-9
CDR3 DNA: TGTGCCAGCAGCCGACAGGGAGGGAACACTGAAGCTTTCTTT
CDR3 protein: CASSRQGGNTEAFF

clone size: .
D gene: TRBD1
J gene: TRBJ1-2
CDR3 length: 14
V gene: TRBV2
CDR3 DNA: TGTGCCAGCAGTTTACAGGGGGTAAACTATGGCTACACCTTC
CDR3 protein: CASSLQGVNYGYTF

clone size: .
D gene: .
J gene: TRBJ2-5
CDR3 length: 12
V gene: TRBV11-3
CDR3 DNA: TGTGCCAGCAGCCTTCTTACCGGGACCCAGTACTTC
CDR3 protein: CASSLLTGTQYF

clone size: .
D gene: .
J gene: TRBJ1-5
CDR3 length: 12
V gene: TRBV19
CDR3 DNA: TGTGCCAGTAGTTGGGGGGGTCAGCCCCAGCATTTT
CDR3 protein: CASSWGGQPQHF

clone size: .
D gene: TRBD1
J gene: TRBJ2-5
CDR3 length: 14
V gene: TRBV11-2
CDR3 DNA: TGTGCCAGCAGCCCAGACGGGACAGGGGGGACCCAGTACTTC
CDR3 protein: CASSPDGTGGTQYF

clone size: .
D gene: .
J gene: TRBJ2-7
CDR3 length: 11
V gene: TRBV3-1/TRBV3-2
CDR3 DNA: TGTGCCAGCAGCCTAGGGGACGAGCAGTACTTC
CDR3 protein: CASSLGDEQYF

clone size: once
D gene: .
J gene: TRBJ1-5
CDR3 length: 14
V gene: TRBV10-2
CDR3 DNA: TGCGCCAGCCAGGGGCGCGGGGGCACTCAGCCCCAGCATTTT
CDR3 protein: CASQGRGGTQPQHF

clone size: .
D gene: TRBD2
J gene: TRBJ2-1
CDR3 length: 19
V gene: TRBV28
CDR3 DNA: TGTGCCAGCAGTTCGAATGGACTAGCGGGAGCGATTCCGGGGGATGAGCAGTTCTTC
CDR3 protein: CASSSNGLAGAIPGDEQFF

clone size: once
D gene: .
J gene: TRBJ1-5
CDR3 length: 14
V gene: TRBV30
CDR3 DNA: TGTGCCTGGAGTGTTTTATATAGCAATCAGCCCCAGCATTTT
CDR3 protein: CAWSVLYSNQPQHF

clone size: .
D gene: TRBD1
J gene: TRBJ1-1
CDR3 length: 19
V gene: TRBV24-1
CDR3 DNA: TGTGCCACCAGTGATTTGAAAGGGGGGACAGGGCAACTTTTCCTCCGAGCTTTCTTT
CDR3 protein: CATSDLKGGTGQLFLRAFF

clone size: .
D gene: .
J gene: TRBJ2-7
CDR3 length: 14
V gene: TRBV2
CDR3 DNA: TGTGCCAGCAATGCAGGGGGGATCTCCTACGAGCAGTACTTC
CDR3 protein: CASNAGGISYEQYF